This T cell receptor (beta chain) was documented in a study of early stage breast cancer tumors. Remarks on this clone: The antigen is not known.

Method: immunoSEQ multiplex PCR; TCRdb's copy keeps in-frame clones and lacks some. The table shows 25,000 to 35,000 clones, with around 70% occurring only once. Overall study results and limits: Compared with adjacent normal breast tissue, tumors showed 2 to 2.5-fold greater T cell density and higher clonality.

Trimming removed 2 bases at V and 4 bases at J, with 6 bases between. This CDR3 comprises 13 residues. Per the germline V gene, CDR1 is SGHRS and CDR2 is YFSETQ. Sequenced: blood. This receptor was obtained from a person aged 50 to 59 with breast cancer. This chain links TRBV5-1 with TRBJ2-2, with D unclear. Here the CDR3 DNA reads TGCGCCAGCAGCTTTGTGGCCACCGGGGAGCTGTTTTTT. This encodes CASSFVATGELFF.